The present TCR beta chain was sequenced within a study of a mutant IDH1 vaccine in newly diagnosed glioma (dated by TCRdb to about 2021). A note on the overall study: Of the approximately 33 treated patients, approximately 60% were male and about 40% were female, and the mean age was roughly 40 years. Prior to enrollment, standard therapy consisting of radiotherapy alone, temozolomide alone, or radiochemotherapy with temozolomide had been administered to patients, with the combination being received by most patients. Peripheral blood samples were drawn at six visits, namely V03 (baseline), V05, V07, V10, V12 and V13. Longitudinal TCRB deep sequencing was done for fewer than 30 treated patients, wherever samples were available for exploratory analyses.

Library preparation used the immunoSEQ multiplex PCR assay. Rearranged TCR beta chain sequences were amplified using the hsTCRB Kit according to the manufacturer's protocol. TCRB libraries were sequenced on an Illumina MiSeq. Processing in the source paper ran as follows. The kit vendor's proprietary platform handled demultiplexing, trimming and gene mapping. TCRdb provides this immuneACCESS table in a form limited to in-frame rearrangements. Some clones are lacking; in checked studies, under half of them reflect an unresolved V gene, and why the rest are absent is not known. V and J calls and clone size are copied from that table; D and trimming were computed from the DNA. The sample has roughly 38,000 clones on record, roughly 92% of them singletons. The ten largest make up 18% of the sample. The label giving this sample's time point can be read as: baseline, week 1 (first vaccination visit). The sample's treatment or condition label, decoded: pre-vaccination baseline after standard-of-care therapy. Newly diagnosed WHO grade 3 or 4 IDH1-mutant astrocytomas showing loss of nuclear ATRX were present in the donors. The samples were drawn from NOA16, a multicentre, single-arm, open-label phase I trial in Germany that tested a mutant IDH1 peptide vaccine in humans for the first time. Blood drawn at visit V03 was used as the baseline sample for immunogenicity testing. Genomic DNA for TCRB sequencing was extracted from EDTA blood using the DNeasy Blood and Tissue Kit.

Results the study describes overall, beyond this receptor: Availability determined which PBMC samples were chosen for TCRB deep sequencing. It was noted by the authors that analyses of patient blood samples could not be reproduced owing to sample limitations. Immune responses induced by the vaccine were seen in more than 85% of patients across multiple MHC alleles. No apparent relationship was observed between pseudoprogression and alterations in the top peripheral T cell clonotypes detected by TCRB sequencing.

As concerns this clone: Its cognate antigen has yet to be identified. No base quality information exists; no much larger clone differs at one position.

There are 13 amino acids in the CDR3, from cysteine to phenylalanine inclusive. Only the CDR3 DNA stays, 39 bases, in frame from base 1. Looking up the germline V gene (reference sequence) yields CDR1 MNHNY and CDR2 SVGAGI. V loses 0 bases of germline sequence and J loses 6 bases, and the interval between the two ends is 7 bases. The chain is made from TRBV6-6 and TRBJ2-3; the D gene remains uncertain. The clonotype originates from a man aged 18 to 29 with glioma. The sample was PBMCs, taken from a glioma patient treated with radiotherapy, temozolomide or both. In nucleotides, the sequence is TGTGCCAGCAGTTACTCCGCGGTGGATACGCAGTATTTT. This translates into CASSYSAVDTQYF.